This TCR beta chain is drawn from a study of human T cells and chemical hapten exposure. Study information: The study traced per-sample TCR yield variation mainly to small differences in pooled library volumes.

TCRdb re-analysed the RACE reads in MiXCR, keeping a single row per CDR3 protein. The table shows 30,000 to 35,000 distinct CDR3 sequences, with approximately 7.4% occurring only once. Study outcomes and limitations: Sensitizing to DPC left TCRs with a frequency above 1 in 1000 unaltered.

Of note for this clonotype: Antigen specificity is unknown.

Time point in this sample: healthy volunteer bleed at 2 weeks. The template was total RNA from unfractionated whole blood. The CDR3 totals 13 residues. The V gene's germline CDR1 is DFQATT and CDR2 SNEGSKA (reference sequence). V was clipped by 6 bases and J by 3 bases, with 14 bases between them. Sample: whole blood. The TCR originated in a human donor in good health. Some clones in this sample may be carry-over from other donors' samples. The V gene is TRBV20-1, the J gene TRBJ1-1; D gene uncertain. The CDR3 spells CSAPSETYTEAFF. As DNA, the CDR3 is TGCAGTGCCCCAAGCGAAACTTACACTGAAGCTTTCTTT.